These 21 T cell receptor beta chains came from one sample sequenced in a study of blood T cells in healthy people across ages. Alongside a J-beta primer mix, a sample-barcoded 5' primer served in a second PCR lasting about 6 to 12 cycles. Using its own MiXCR run on the 5' RACE reads, TCRdb lists one record per CDR3 protein. Of roughly 680,000 distinct CDR3 sequences listed, 45% to 60% are singletons. Specimen: blood. The receptors originated from a woman older than 75 in good health.

The gene calls are TRBV28 and TRBJ1-4; D is unresolved. CDR3 length equals 15 residues. Germline V gene sequence: CDR1 MDHEN, CDR2 SYDVKM. With 7 bases removed from V and 0 bases from J, the gap between germline ends came to 12 bases. CDR3 protein: CASTGLGATNEKLFF. CDR3 nucleotide sequence: TGTGCCAGCACCGGACTGGGAGCAACTAATGAAAAACTGTTTTTT.

The chain has TRBV6-2 or TRBV6-3 and TRBJ1-5; TRBD1 matches at 8 bases. The V and J ends lost 7 bases and 9 bases, in that order; junction bases with no gene match: 14. CDR3 length equals 15 residues. Germline CDR1 and CDR2: MNHEY and SVGEGT. The CDR3 region is CASTEGAGGGRPQHF. Here the CDR3 DNA reads TGTGCCAGCACCGAGGGTGCAGGGGGCGGAAGGCCCCAGCATTTT.

Of note for this clonotype: It may be a read error: a sequence one base away is much more abundant. The CDR3: CASSEAGGIAAERFF. The CDR3 DNA sequence: TGTGCCAGCAGTGAAGCGGGGGGGATCGCGGCTGAGCGGTTCTTC. The V call is TRBV2, the J call TRBJ2-1; 7 positions agree with TRBD2. The CDR3 is 15 residues long. Germline assignment: CDR1 SNHLY and CDR2 FYNNEI.

This clonotype was seen repeatedly, ten times or more. The chain joins TRBV20-1 to TRBJ2-7; the D is unclear. Looked up from germline, CDR1 is DFQATT and CDR2 is SNEGSKA (reference sequence). This CDR3 contains 11 residues. Trimming took 6 bases from V and 3 from J, leaving 9 bases between them. In DNA form, the CDR3 reads TGCAGTGCAATTATTGGCTACGAGCAGTACTTC. It is translated as CSAIIGYEQYF.

This clonotype was picked up many times. V gene TRBV28 combines with J gene TRBJ1-2, with a possible D match to TRBD1 (6 bases). The V end was cut by 10 bases, the J end by 3 bases, with 27 bases between. The germline CDR1 and CDR2 sequences are MDHEN and SYDVKM. This CDR3 spans 17 amino acids. CDR3 nucleotides: TGTGCCATCCCTAGGGTGGGGGGCAGGTTAGGCGACTATGGCTACACCTTC. Translation gives CAIPRVGGRLGDYGYTF.

The rearrangement uses TRBV24-1 and TRBJ2-5; D is perhaps TRBD1 (5 bases). The V end lost 2 bases, the J end lost 1 base, and 13 bases lay between the germline ends. The germline gives CDR1 KGHDR, CDR2 SFDVKD. The CDR3 length is 16 residues. The CDR3 sequence is CATSDSTGDFQETQYF. CDR3 DNA sequence: TGTGCCACCAGTGATTCAACAGGAGACTTCCAAGAGACCCAGTACTTC.

This clonotype came up many times. V is TRBV21-1 and J is TRBJ2-1. TRBV21-1 is given as a pseudogene. This CDR3 has 16 residues. CDR3 DNA sequence: TGTGCCAGCAGCAAAGTACGGGCAGTTGTGCCCAATGAGCAGTTCTTC. It is translated as CASSKVRAVVPNEQFF.

Points on this clonotype: An end of the junction differs from the germline gene, which may be a read error. CDR3 protein: CASSSFTGTQYF. The CDR3 nucleotides read TGTGCCAGCAGCTCCTTCACAGGTACGCAGTATTTT. V and J are TRBV7-3 and TRBJ2-3, with a tentative D call TRBD1 (5 bases). CDR1 is SGHTA, CDR2 FQGTGA, per germline. This CDR3 has 12 amino acids.

This clonotype has at least ten counts. The rearrangement joins TRBV2 to TRBJ2-1; 7 nucleotides match TRBD2. The CDR3 totals 14 residues. With V trimmed by 10 bases and J by 3 bases, 9 bases remained unmatched. Germline V gene sequence: CDR1 SNHLY, CDR2 FYNNEI. Written as DNA, the CDR3 is TGTGCCATCACACCTAGCGGACGCTACAATGAGCAGTTCTTC. Translated, it gives CAITPSGRYNEQFF.

This chain links TRBV7-2 with TRBJ2-2; D is undetermined. Trimming pared 0 bases from V and 7 bases from J, leaving 9 bases between. The CDR3 is 14 amino acids. Per the germline V gene, CDR1 is SGHTA and CDR2 is FQGNSA. The CDR3, as DNA: TGTGCCAGCAGCTTAGCCCCACTTGACGGGGAGCTGTTTTTT. Translating it yields CASSLAPLDGELFF.

This clonotype was counted ten times or more. The chain combines TRBV2 with TRBJ2-1, with D maybe TRBD1 (6 bases). Germline V lookup: CDR1 SNHLY, CDR2 FYNNEI. The V gene lost 6 bases and the J gene lost 0 bases, with 27 bases spanning the gap. The CDR3 totals 20 residues. The chain's CDR3 is CASSPRGPEIRVSSYNEQFF. CDR3 in DNA: TGTGCCAGCAGCCCCAGGGGACCGGAGATTCGAGTGAGCTCCTACAATGAGCAGTTCTTC.

V is TRBV7-2 and J is TRBJ2-7, with TRBD1 identical over 9 bases. The end of the DNA is better explained by TRBJ2-5, so the J call may be wrong. CDR3 length: 15 amino acids. CDR1 SGHTA and CDR2 FQGNSA come from the germline V gene. This chain's CDR3 is CASSEFGQGLETQYF. The CDR3 coding sequence is TGTGCCAGCAGCGAGTTCGGACAGGGGCTTGAGACCCAGTACTTC.

The gene calls are TRBV6-6 and TRBJ2-6; 9 nucleotides align to TRBD1. The length of the CDR3 is 15 residues. Germline CDR1 and CDR2: MNHNY and SVGAGI (reference sequence). V lost 8 bases and J lost 0; bases outside the gene matches: 2. The CDR3 nucleotides read TGTGCCAGCCGGGACAGGGACTCTGGGGCCAACGTCCTGACTTTC. It is translated as CASRDRDSGANVLTF.

This chain links TRBV10-3 with TRBJ2-3; no clear D. Trimming took 4 bases from V and 2 from J, leaving 4 bases between them. The CDR3 is 12 residues long. In germline, CDR1 is ENHRY, CDR2 SYGVKD. This chain's CDR3 is CAISGPTDTQYF. Here the CDR3 DNA reads TGTGCCATCAGTGGGCCCACAGATACGCAGTATTTT.

The chain carries TRBV3-1 and TRBJ2-7; maybe TRBD2 (5 bases). CDR1 is LGHDT, CDR2 YNNKEL, per germline (reference sequence). V shed 0 bases and J shed 2 bases, with 11 bases lying between them. This CDR3 spans 15 amino acids. The CDR3 sequence is CASSQDWKRTYEQYF. The CDR3, as DNA: TGTGCCAGCAGCCAAGATTGGAAGCGGACCTACGAGCAGTACTTC.

CDR3 nucleotides: TGCAGTGCTACGGTGACAGGGTGGGGCAATGAGCAGTTCTTC. Encoded protein: CSATVTGWGNEQFF. The rearrangement joins TRBV20-1 to TRBJ2-1; TRBD1 matches at 7 bases. V lost 4 bases and J lost 6; bases outside the gene matches: 9. Per the germline V gene, CDR1 is DFQATT and CDR2 is SNEGSKA (reference sequence). This CDR3 is built from 14 residues.

The chain is built from TRBV3-1 and TRBJ2-7, with no clear D. V shed 6 bases and J shed 2 bases, with 14 bases lying between them. CDR1 is LGHDT, CDR2 YNNKEL, per germline (reference sequence). The CDR3 covers 14 residues. CDR3 DNA: TGTGCCAGCAGGAAAGACTCCGCACCCTACGAGCAGTACTTC. Translating gives CASRKDSAPYEQYF.

CDR3 in DNA: TGCAGTGCTAGAGGCGACAGACTCATCATGGAGCAGTACTTC. As protein: CSARGDRLIMEQYF. This rearrangement joins TRBV20-1 to TRBJ2-7; possible D gene TRBD1, 5 bases. This CDR3 has 14 amino acids. Trimming left V 1 base short and J 7 bases short, with 17 bases between. Germline V gene lookup returns CDR1 DFQATT and CDR2 SNEGSKA (reference sequence).

This clonotype occurred a few times. This sequence joins TRBV27 and TRBJ1-2; 8 positions agree with TRBD1. The germline V gene has CDR1 MNHEY and CDR2 SMNVEV (reference sequence). The CDR3 length is 13 residues. J lost 3 bases, V lost 5 bases, and 2 bases had no gene match. In DNA, the CDR3 is TGTGCCAGCAGTAAGGACAGGGACTATGGCTACACCTTC. Amino acid sequence: CASSKDRDYGYTF.

A word on this clonotype: A read error may produce the germline difference seen at one junction end. The CDR3 here is CASSLSRGGLSYEQYF. DNA of the CDR3: TGTGCCAGCAGTCTATCCAGGGGGGGACTCTCCTACGAGCAGTACTTC. V gene TRBV27 combines with J gene TRBJ2-7; D may match TRBD1 or TRBD2 (7 bases each). There are 16 residues in the CDR3. CDR1 and CDR2 from the germline V gene are MNHEY and SMNVEV (reference sequence).

This clonotype showed up many times. The chain recombines TRBV7-9 with TRBJ2-3; D gene ambiguous. Trimming took 5 bases from V and 7 from J, leaving 13 bases between them. The CDR3 spans 13 residues. Germline V gene sequence: CDR1 SEHNR, CDR2 FQNEAQ (reference sequence). The DNA for the CDR3 is TGTGCCAGCAGCACCCAAGTCGGGTATACGCAGTATTTT. It specifies CASSTQVGYTQYF. The whole variable domain, remainder taken from reference TRBV7-9 and TRBJ2-3, is DTGVSQNPRHKITKRGQNVTFRCDPISEHNRLYWYRQTLGQGPEFLTYFQNEAQLEKSRLLSDRFSAERPKGSFSTLEIQRTEQGDSAMYLCASSTQVGYTQYFGPGTRLTVL.